What follows are 17 T cell receptor beta chains derived from one specimen sequenced in a study of identical twins. Via MiXCR, TCRdb re-called the 5' RACE reads, giving one row per CDR3 protein. The repertoire holds 1,800,000 or so distinct CDR3 sequences, with more than 30% as singletons. The sample taken for sequencing was cord blood. The receptors stem from a newborn girl in good health.

The J gene is TRBJ2-4, the V gene TRBV20-1; 11 bases agree with TRBD2. The DNA end favors TRBJ2-7, so the J call may be wrong. This CDR3 is 15 amino acids long. The germline CDR1 and CDR2 sequences are DFQATT and SNEGSKA (reference sequence). CDR3 region: CSAIDSGRALYEQYF. CDR3 nucleotides: TGCAGTGCGATAGATAGCGGGAGGGCCCTCTACGAGCAGTACTTC.

The gene calls are TRBV11-2 and TRBJ1-1, with D possibly TRBD1 on 6 matching bases. The length of the CDR3 is 15 residues. V dropped 1 base and J dropped 4 bases, with 13 bases sitting between them. CDR1 SGHAT and CDR2 FQNNGV come from the germline V gene. Here the CDR3 DNA reads TGTGCCAGCAGCTTAGTGGCGGGGGCAGGCACTGAAGCTTTCTTT. It yields the protein CASSLVAGAGTEAFF.

Concerning this clonotype itself: The junction differs from germline at one of its ends, possibly a read error. J is TRBJ2-1 and V is TRBV20-1; 7 nucleotides line up with TRBD2. This CDR3 has 14 amino acids. The germline gives CDR1 DFQATT, CDR2 SNEGSKA (reference sequence). The CDR3 coding sequence is TGCAGTGCTATAGAGGGAGGGCCGGACAATGAGCGGTACTTC. This encodes CSAIEGGPDNERYF.

The chain couples TRBV10-3 to TRBJ2-7; 9 bases line up with TRBD1. The junction had 7 bases not matched to a gene; V was cut back by 5 bases and J by 2 bases. Germline V gene lookup returns CDR1 ENHRY and CDR2 SYGVKD. This CDR3 region has 15 residues. The CDR3 DNA reads as TGTGCCATCAGTATCCGGGACAGGGACCCCTACGAGCAGTACTTC. Translation: CAISIRDRDPYEQYF.

This clonotype was found a few times. The CDR3 loop is CASSRDGVYGYTF. In DNA form, the CDR3 reads TGTGCCAGCAGCCGGGACGGGGTTTATGGCTACACCTTC. The rearrangement uses TRBV12-3 or TRBV12-4 and TRBJ1-2; perhaps TRBD1 as D (5 bases). CDR3 length: 13 amino acids. Trimming stripped 6 bases from V and 5 bases from J, with 13 bases between.

The chain carries TRBV27 and TRBJ2-7; 7 bases are a match to TRBD1. This CDR3 has 15 residues. The germline CDR1 and CDR2 sequences are MNHEY and SMNVEV (reference sequence). With V trimmed by 4 bases and J by 3 bases, 9 bases remained unmatched. In nucleotides, the CDR3 is TGTGCCAGCAGTTCTCCAGGACAGGCTATCTACGAGCAGTACTTC. Translating gives CASSSPGQAIYEQYF.

The V and J genes are TRBV20-1 and TRBJ2-5; TRBD2 agrees at 8 bases. The end of the DNA is better explained by TRBJ2-7, so the J call may be wrong. From germline, CDR1 is DFQATT and CDR2 SNEGSKA (reference sequence). The CDR3 covers 13 residues. CDR3 sequence: CSATRGLACEQYF. The CDR3 DNA reads as TGCAGTGCTACTAGAGGACTAGCCTGCGAGCAGTACTTC.

V is TRBV24-1 and J is TRBJ1-5; 7 bases are shared with TRBD1. This CDR3 has 20 amino acids. CDR1 is KGHDR, CDR2 SFDVKD, per germline. After removal of 9 bases from V and 0 bases from J, the junction contained 22 bases not matched to a gene. CDR3 DNA sequence: TGTGCCACCGGCCCTTCCCTTTTCCCGGGACAGCAGTATAGCAATCAGCCCCAGCATTTT. Its translation: CATGPSLFPGQQYSNQPQHF.

The rearrangement uses TRBV12-3 or TRBV12-4 and TRBJ1-3; D gene ambiguous. The CDR3 length is 13 residues. Between the trimmed V and J ends, which lost 7 bases and 0 bases, there was a span of 7 bases. CDR3 protein: CASKQSSGNTIYF. The CDR3 nucleotides are TGTGCCAGCAAGCAGAGCTCTGGAAACACCATATATTTT.

A few counts support this clonotype. The rearrangement links TRBV2 to TRBJ2-1; 7 positions match TRBD2. Trimming cost V 6 bases and J 5 bases; bases outside gene matches: 10. In germline, CDR1 is SNHLY, CDR2 FYNNEI. The CDR3 totals 15 residues. The CDR3: CASRPLGLEDNEQFF. The CDR3 region has the DNA TGTGCCAGCAGGCCCCTTGGACTAGAAGACAATGAGCAGTTCTTC.

This clonotype has just a few counts. The chain carries TRBV20-1 and TRBJ2-7; the match to TRBD2 covers 12 bases. The length of the CDR3 is 14 residues. CDR1 and CDR2 (germline): DFQATT, SNEGSKA (reference sequence). The V gene end was trimmed by 0 bases and the J gene end by 5 bases; junction bases not matched to a gene: 2. As DNA, the CDR3 is TGCAGTGCTAGAGATCGACTAGCGGGAGACGAGCAGTACTTC. Residues: CSARDRLAGDEQYF.

Only a few counts were recorded for this clonotype. The chain uses TRBV5-1 and TRBJ2-5, with D perhaps matching TRBD2 (5 bases). The CDR3 consists of 14 residues. Trimming pared 4 bases from V and 2 bases from J, leaving 12 bases between. Germline values: CDR1 SGHRS, CDR2 YFSETQ. Here the CDR3 DNA reads TGCGCCAGCAGCGCCATCGGGGATCAAGAGACCCAGTACTTC. Protein sequence: CASSAIGDQETQYF.

This clonotype occurred many times. The chain employs TRBV27 and TRBJ2-3; D not certain. This CDR3 spans 12 amino acids. Germline V gives CDR1 MNHEY, CDR2 SMNVEV (reference sequence). Trimming stripped 5 bases from V and 2 bases from J, with 5 bases between. The CDR3 DNA is TGTGCCAGCAGTCACAACACAGATACGCAGTATTTT. It codes for CASSHNTDTQYF.

The chain carries TRBV7-6 and TRBJ1-2; maybe TRBD1 (6 bases). This CDR3 is built from 15 residues. CDR1 and CDR2 from the germline V gene are SGHVS and FNYEAQ. The ends were cut back, 2 bases at V and 0 bases at J, with 10 bases in the middle. The CDR3 spells CASSLWDNANYGYTF. The CDR3 nucleotides read TGTGCCAGCAGCTTATGGGACAATGCTAACTATGGCTACACCTTC.

This clonotype was counted many times. The chain links TRBV10-3 to TRBJ2-3; TRBD2 matches at 10 bases. In germline, CDR1 is ENHRY, CDR2 SYGVKD. This CDR3 is built from 13 residues. Trimming took 10 bases from V and 4 from J; bases not matched to a gene: 5. The CDR3 region is CATTSGKADTQYF. CDR3 nucleotide sequence: TGTGCCACCACTAGCGGGAAGGCAGATACGCAGTATTTT.

The chain links TRBV6-1 to TRBJ1-2; the D gene is possibly TRBD1 (6 bases). CDR1 is MNHNS and CDR2 is SASEGT in the germline V gene. CDR3 length equals 13 residues. V lost 2 bases, J lost 7 bases, and 11 bases lay in between. The CDR3 protein is CASSETGFGGYTF. The CDR3 nucleotides read TGTGCCAGCAGTGAAACAGGGTTCGGTGGCTACACCTTC.

This clonotype was counted at least ten times. The chain couples TRBV20-1 to TRBJ2-7; possibly TRBD1 for D (6 bases). V was clipped by 5 bases and J by 4 bases, with 15 bases between them. This CDR3 has 13 residues. Germline CDR1 is DFQATT and CDR2 is SNEGSKA (reference sequence). This CDR3 reads CSALDRNSYEQYF. The CDR3 DNA reads as TGCAGTGCTCTAGACAGGAACTCGTACGAGCAGTACTTC.